This T cell receptor beta chain came from a study of T cell clonality in common variable immunodeficiency. The study, taken as a whole, reports: In common variable immunodeficiency, TCR beta chains reportedly carried fewer deletions and N-nucleotide insertions. Compared with controls, CVID subjects had fewer shared TCRbeta clones.

CVID meant reduced serum IgG, IgA and/or IgM plus specific antibody deficiency. Both groups were predominantly of Caucasian heritage. Blood came from CVID subjects not ill and not taking immunomodulatory or immunosuppressive medication. In its sample, this clone was seen many times. The antigen remains undetermined. The missing CDR3 end, 3 residues past where the read stops, is filled in from the germline J gene. Profiled with immunoSEQ multiplex PCR; TCRdb holds only in-frame clones, not every one. The sample is made up of tens of thousands of clones, none counted only once. Germline V lookup: CDR1 KGHSH, CDR2 LQKENI. Unmatched junction bases numbered 8, after V lost 5 bases and J lost 3 bases. CDR3 length: 15 amino acids.

J is TRBJ2-7 and V is TRBV18, with 9 nucleotides matching TRBD1. Sequenced material: peripheral blood mononuclear cells. The source of this sequence is a human donor with common variable immunodeficiency. CDR3 region: CASSTKPGQGYEQYF. The CDR3 bases that were read are TGTGCCAGCTCAACAAAACCGGGACAGGGCTACGAG.